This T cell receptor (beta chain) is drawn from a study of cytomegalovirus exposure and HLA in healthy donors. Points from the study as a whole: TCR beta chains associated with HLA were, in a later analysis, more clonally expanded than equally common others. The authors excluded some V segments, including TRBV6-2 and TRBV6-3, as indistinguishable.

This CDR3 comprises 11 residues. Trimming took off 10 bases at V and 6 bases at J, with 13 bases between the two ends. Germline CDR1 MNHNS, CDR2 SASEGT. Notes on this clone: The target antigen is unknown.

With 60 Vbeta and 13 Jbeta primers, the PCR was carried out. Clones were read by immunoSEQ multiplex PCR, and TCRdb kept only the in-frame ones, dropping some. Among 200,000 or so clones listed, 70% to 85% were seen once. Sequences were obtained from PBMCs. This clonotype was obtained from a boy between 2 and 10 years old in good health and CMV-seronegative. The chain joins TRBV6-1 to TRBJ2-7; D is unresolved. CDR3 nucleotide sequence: TGTGCCATATACAGCCCCGGCGAGCAGTACTTC. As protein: CAIYSPGEQYF.